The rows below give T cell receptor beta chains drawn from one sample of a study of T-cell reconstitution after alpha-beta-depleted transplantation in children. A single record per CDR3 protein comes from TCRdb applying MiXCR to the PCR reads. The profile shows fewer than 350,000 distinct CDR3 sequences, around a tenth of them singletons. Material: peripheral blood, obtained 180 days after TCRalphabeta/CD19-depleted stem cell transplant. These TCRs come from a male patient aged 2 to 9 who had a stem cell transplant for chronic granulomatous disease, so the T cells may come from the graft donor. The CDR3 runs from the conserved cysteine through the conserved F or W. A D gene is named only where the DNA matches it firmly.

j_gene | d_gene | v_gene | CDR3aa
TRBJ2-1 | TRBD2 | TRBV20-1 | CSAPGLATSYNEQFF
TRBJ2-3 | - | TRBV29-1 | CSAGATSTDTQYF
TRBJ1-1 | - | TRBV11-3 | CASSLGGPNTEAFF
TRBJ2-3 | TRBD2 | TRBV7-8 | CASSWFIAGETDTQYF
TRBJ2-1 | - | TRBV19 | CASSSFRGKDNEQFF
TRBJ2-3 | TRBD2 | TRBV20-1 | CSARDSAGAGDTQYF
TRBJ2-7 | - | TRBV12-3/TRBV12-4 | CASSLWVGSYEQYF
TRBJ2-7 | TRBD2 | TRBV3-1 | CASSQDPRTSGSYEQYF
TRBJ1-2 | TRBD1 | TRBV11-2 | CASSLRGGQPPPNYGYTF
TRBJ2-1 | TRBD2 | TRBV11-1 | CASSLSVSAGGLQNEQFF
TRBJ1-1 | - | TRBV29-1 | CSVHRALLAFF
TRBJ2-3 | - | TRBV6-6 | CASGDTDTQYF
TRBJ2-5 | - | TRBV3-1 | CASSRRLGGGETQYF
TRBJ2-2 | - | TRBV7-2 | CASSLRQSGELFF
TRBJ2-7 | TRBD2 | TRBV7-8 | CASSLGTSGSYEQYF
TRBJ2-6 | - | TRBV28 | CASSLGVNPRSGANVLTF
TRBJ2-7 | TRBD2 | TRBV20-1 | CSATGTSGRLTYEQYF
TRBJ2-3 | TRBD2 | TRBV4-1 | CASSHGAGGRDTQYF
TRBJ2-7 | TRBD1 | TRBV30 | CAWGDRVEQYF
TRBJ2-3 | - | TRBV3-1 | CASSQSGSTDTQYF
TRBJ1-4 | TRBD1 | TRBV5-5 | CASSPTSGGDEKLFF
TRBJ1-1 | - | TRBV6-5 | CASRGQTRYITEAFF
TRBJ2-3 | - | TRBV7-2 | CASSLFGVRTDTQYF
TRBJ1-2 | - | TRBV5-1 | CASSLEPITYGYTF
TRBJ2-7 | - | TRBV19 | CASSASFDRSYEQYF
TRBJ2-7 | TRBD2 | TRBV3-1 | CARGREAEGEQYF
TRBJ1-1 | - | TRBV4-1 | CASSHPGQSPEAFF
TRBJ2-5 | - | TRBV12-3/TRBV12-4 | CASSLGALGTQYF
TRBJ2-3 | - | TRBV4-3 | CASSPGYAIDTQYF
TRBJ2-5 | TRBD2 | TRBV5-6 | CASSLIGTSGGGDQYF
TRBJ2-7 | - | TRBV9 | CASSPRVGYEQYF
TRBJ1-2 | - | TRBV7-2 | CASSLVRGSRNYGYTF
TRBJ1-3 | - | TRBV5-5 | CASSAGVYGNTIYF
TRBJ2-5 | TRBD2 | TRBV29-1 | CSVALAGVVGETQYF
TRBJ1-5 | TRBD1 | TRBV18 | CASSPYRGEEQPQHF
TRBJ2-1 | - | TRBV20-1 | CSGERDEQFF
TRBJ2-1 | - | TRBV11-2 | CASSLYGVRGGISYNEQFF
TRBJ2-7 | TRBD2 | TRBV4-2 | CASSQDPGLAGASGEQYF
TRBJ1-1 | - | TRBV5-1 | CASSLASGEREAFF
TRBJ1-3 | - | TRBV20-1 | CSAPSRTENTIYF
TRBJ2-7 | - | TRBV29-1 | CSAKRDAGYEQYF
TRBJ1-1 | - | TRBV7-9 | CASSLGRPEAFF
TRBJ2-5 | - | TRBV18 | CASSPYRQETQYF
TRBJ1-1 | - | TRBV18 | CASSPDMGGRGTEAFF
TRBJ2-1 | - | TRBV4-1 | CASSQDRRYNEQFF